This TCR beta chain emerged from a study of memory CD4+ T cells and cytomegalovirus serostatus. At the level of the study: Donors were healthy Belgian adults, 10 or so CMV seropositive and about 24 seronegative.

Single viable CD3+CD4+CD8-CD45RO+ cells were sorted as the memory CD4+ T cells. Some clones are missing from TCRdb's copy, which holds only in-frame ones; the method was immunoSEQ multiplex PCR. The repertoire includes around 50,000 clones, 75% to 85% of them detected once, and roughly 0.71% sits in the top ten. CDR1 and CDR2 (germline): KGHSH, LQKENI. Between the trimmed V and J ends, which lost 2 bases and 4 bases, there was a span of 9 bases. The CDR3 covers 13 residues. The rearrangement joins TRBV18 to TRBJ2-7; no clear D. This clonotype was sampled from an adult in good health and CMV-seronegative. The sequenced sample consisted of memory CD4+ T cells from blood. Here the CDR3 reads CASSPSREYEQYF. The CDR3, as DNA: TGTGCCAGCTCACCAAGTCGAGAGTACGAGCAGTACTTC.